These 29 T cell receptor beta chains originate from one sample sequenced in a study of human T cells and chemical hapten exposure. TCRdb fed the RACE reads into MiXCR, producing one record per CDR3 protein. The data hold some 380,000 distinct CDR3 sequences, with more than 4.5% observed a single time. The time point was: patch test 1, 2 weeks after DPC sensitization. Described treatment: therapeutic diphenylcyclopropenone sensitization with weekly scalp DPC. The sample was whole blood, taken in connection with sensitization to the hapten diphenylcyclopropenone (DPC). These receptors were taken from a woman aged 45-59 years with alopecia areata. Some clones in this sample may be carry-over from other donors' samples.

This clonotype was seen at least ten times. This chain connects TRBV7-9 to TRBJ2-3; D is possibly TRBD1 (5 bases). CDR1 and CDR2 from the germline V gene are SEHNR and FQNEAQ (reference sequence). Trimming cost V 7 bases and J 4 bases, with 15 bases left between them. The CDR3 is 14 amino acids. CDR3 sequence: CASTGQGNADTQYF. The CDR3 coding sequence is TGTGCCAGCACTGGGCAGGGCAACGCAGATACGCAGTATTTT. The complete variable domain, with remaining parts taken from reference TRBV7-9 and TRBJ2-3, reads DTGVSQNPRHKITKRGQNVTFRCDPISEHNRLYWYRQTLGQGPEFLTYFQNEAQLEKSRLLSDRFSAERPKGSFSTLEIQRTEQGDSAMYLCASTGQGNADTQYFGPGTRLTVL.

The table lists this clonotype with many counts. This rearrangement joins TRBV6-2 or TRBV6-3 to TRBJ2-1; either TRBD1 or TRBD2 may fit D (5 bases each). This CDR3 spans 13 amino acids. V lost 5 bases, J lost 15 bases, and 20 bases lay in between. Per germline, CDR1 MNHEY and CDR2 SVGEGT. For the CDR3, the DNA is TGTGCCAGCAGTGAGCGGAGACAAGGGGTACGGTTCTTC. This sequence encodes CASSERRQGVRFF.

This clonotype was picked up a small number of times. The V call is TRBV7-2, the J call TRBJ1-6; D is ambiguous. The CDR3 covers 15 residues. Germline V gene data show CDR1 as SGHTA and CDR2 as FQGNSA. V dropped 1 base and J dropped 7 bases, with 11 bases sitting between them. CDR3 sequence: CASSLDSSLNSPLHF. CDR3 coding DNA: TGTGCCAGCAGCTTAGACAGTTCTTTAAATTCACCCCTCCACTTT. The full variable domain, with the rest looked up from reference TRBV7-2 and TRBJ1-6, is GAGVSQSPSNKVTEKGKDVELRCDPISGHTALYWYRQSLGQGLEFLIYFQGNSAPDKSGLPSDRFSAERTGGSVSTLTIQRTQQEDSAVYLCASSLDSSLNSPLHFGNGTRLTVT.

In this sample, this clonotype turned up many times. This chain connects TRBV7-3 to TRBJ1-1; D not resolved. Germline CDR1 and CDR2: SGHTA and FQGTGA. V was clipped by 5 bases and J by 5 bases, with 15 bases between them. The length of the CDR3 is 14 residues. The CDR3 DNA follows: TGTGCCAGCAGCCACGGGTCCCTGGGTACTGAAGCTTTCTTT. Translating it yields CASSHGSLGTEAFF. The entire variable domain, with the rest obtained from reference TRBV7-3 and TRBJ1-1, is as follows: GAGVSQTPSNKVTEKGKYVELRCDPISGHTALYWYRQSLGQGPEFLIYFQGTGAADDSGLPNDRFFAVRPEGSVSTLKIQRTERGDSAVYLCASSHGSLGTEAFFGQGTRLTVV.

This clonotype showed up many times. The chain joins TRBV19 to TRBJ2-2, with no clear D. Germline V gene sequence: CDR1 LNHDA, CDR2 SQIVND (reference sequence). Trimming pared 7 bases from V and 3 bases from J, leaving 6 bases between. The CDR3 runs 12 residues. CDR3 in DNA: TGTGCCAGTACCTACGACACCGGGGAGCTGTTTTTT. Translation gives CASTYDTGELFF. The variable domain in full, with the rest retrieved from reference TRBV19 and TRBJ2-2, is DGGITQSPKYLFRKEGQNVTLSCEQNLNHDAMYWYRQDPGQGLRLIYYSQIVNDFQKGDIAEGYSVSREKKESFPLTVTSAQKNPTAFYLCASTYDTGELFFGEGSRLTVL.

This clonotype was seen many times. V usage is TRBV19 and J usage is TRBJ2-7; a possible D gene is TRBD1 (6 bases). Germline V gene lookup returns CDR1 LNHDA and CDR2 SQIVND (reference sequence). The germline V and J ends were trimmed by 2 bases and 2 bases, with 19 bases remaining between them. The CDR3 sequence is 17 residues long. CDR3 sequence reads: CASSIIPQGLLPYEQYF. DNA of the CDR3: TGTGCCAGTAGTATAATACCACAGGGCCTTCTTCCCTACGAGCAGTACTTC.

The genes are TRBV3-1 and TRBJ1-2; D uncertain. V was cut by 1 base and J by 8 bases, with 8 bases left in between. The CDR3 is made up of 12 amino acids. From germline, CDR1 is LGHDT and CDR2 YNNKEL (reference sequence). CDR3 bases: TGTGCCAGCAGCCAAGCGGCTGGAGGCTACACCTTC. This gives the protein CASSQAAGGYTF.

The chain combines TRBV27 with TRBJ2-2; 10 positions agree with TRBD2. Germline CDR1 is MNHEY and CDR2 is SMNVEV (reference sequence). The J segment lost 3 bases and the V segment lost 8 bases, leaving 3 bases of the junction unmatched. This CDR3 has 14 residues. Here the CDR3 reads CASRTSGYTGELFF. The CDR3 nucleotides read TGTGCCAGCCGGACTAGCGGTTACACCGGGGAGCTGTTTTTT.

In its sample, this clonotype was seen a few times. The chain combines TRBV28 with TRBJ2-2, with 8 bases identical to TRBD2. In germline, CDR1 is MDHEN, CDR2 SYDVKM. V lost 7 bases to trimming and J lost 3 bases; unmatched junction nucleotides: 4. CDR3 length: 14 residues. The DNA of the CDR3 is TGTGCCAGCAAAGCGGGAGTTCACACCGGGGAGCTGTTTTTT. This codes for CASKAGVHTGELFF.

In its sample, this clonotype was seen many times. The chain couples TRBV5-1 to TRBJ2-7, with 8 bases matching TRBD2. Germline CDR1 SGHRS, CDR2 YFSETQ. The CDR3 is made up of 14 amino acids. The trim removed 5 bases at V and 1 base at J, leaving 5 bases unmatched. Here the CDR3 reads CASRLERGSYEQYF. For the CDR3, the DNA is TGCGCCAGCAGGCTGGAGCGGGGGTCCTACGAGCAGTACTTC.

This clonotype came up many times. V is TRBV27 and J is TRBJ2-3; maybe TRBD1 (5 bases). Germline CDR1 MNHEY, CDR2 SMNVEV (reference sequence). The CDR3 totals 14 residues. Trimming removed 6 bases from V and 1 base from J, with 11 bases in between. Here the CDR3 reads CASSLGVGTDTQYF. The CDR3 bases are TGTGCCAGCAGCTTAGGGGTGGGCACAGATACGCAGTATTTT.

This clonotype was detected only a few times. The chain employs TRBV20-1 and TRBJ1-1; D gene unclear. With 3 bases removed from V and 11 bases from J, the gap between germline ends came to 16 bases. CDR1 and CDR2 from the germline V gene are DFQATT and SNEGSKA (reference sequence). This CDR3 has 12 residues. Written as DNA, the CDR3 is TGCAGTGCTAGTTTGGCCGGGCAAGGGGCTTTCTTT. It is translated as CSASLAGQGAFF.

This rearrangement joins TRBV9 to TRBJ2-7, with D possibly being TRBD1 (5 bases). Trimming shortened V by 7 bases and J by 3 bases, and 17 bases separated the two germline ends. This CDR3 region has 14 residues. Germline-derived CDR1 and CDR2 are SGDLS and YYNGEE. The CDR3 sequence: CASGPTANFYEQYF. For the CDR3, the DNA is TGTGCCAGCGGCCCGACAGCCAACTTCTACGAGCAGTACTTC.

This clonotype occurred many times. V is TRBV4-3 and J is TRBJ2-2, with 7 bases fitting TRBD2. The V gene's germline CDR1 is LGHNA and CDR2 YSLEER. V gave up 0 bases and J gave up 2 bases; unmatched junction bases: 12. The CDR3 extends over 19 amino acids. CDR3 amino acids: CASSQDSVAGGANTGELFF. The CDR3 coding sequence is TGCGCCAGCAGCCAAGATTCTGTAGCGGGTGGGGCCAACACCGGGGAGCTGTTTTTT.

The table lists this clonotype with many counts. The rearrangement links TRBV4-1 to TRBJ1-1; tentative D call: TRBD1 (5 bases). The CDR3 covers 15 residues. The germline gives CDR1 MGHRA, CDR2 YSYEKL. Trimming cost V 0 bases and J 5 bases, with 13 bases left between them. The CDR3 here is CASSQDWPGRTEAFF. The CDR3 nucleotides read TGCGCCAGCAGCCAAGATTGGCCAGGGAGGACTGAAGCTTTCTTT.

In DNA form, the CDR3 reads TGTGCCAGCTTTTTTAGCGGCACAGATACGCAGTATTTT. Translation gives CASFFSGTDTQYF. V and J are TRBV18 and TRBJ2-3; weak D call: TRBD2 (5 bases). The CDR3 runs 13 residues. V was cut by 7 bases and J by 1 base, with 9 bases left in between. From germline, CDR1 is KGHSH and CDR2 LQKENI. Combining the CDR3 with reference TRBV18 and TRBJ2-3 gives the whole variable domain NAGVMQNPRHLVRRRGQEARLRCSPMKGHSHVYWYRQLPEEGLKFMVYLQKENIIDESGMPKERFSAEFPKEGPSILRIQQVVRGDSAAYFCASFFSGTDTQYFGPGTRLTVL.

V gene TRBV20-1 combines with J gene TRBJ2-4, with no clear D. Trimming removed 0 bases at V and 0 bases at J, with 12 bases between. The CDR3 runs 16 residues. Germline V gene data show CDR1 as DFQATT and CDR2 as SNEGSKA (reference sequence). This CDR3 reads CSARDLAALAKNIQYF. The CDR3, as DNA: TGCAGTGCTAGAGATTTGGCCGCCCTAGCCAAAAACATTCAGTACTTC.

This clonotype has at least ten counts. The chain has TRBV28 and TRBJ2-5, with unresolved D. V was cut by 7 bases and J by 4 bases, with 7 bases left in between. The CDR3 has 11 amino acids. Germline V gene data show CDR1 as MDHEN and CDR2 as SYDVKM. The CDR3 here is CASTGAETQYF. The CDR3 region has the DNA TGTGCCAGCACAGGAGCAGAGACCCAGTACTTC. Filled out from reference TRBV28 and TRBJ2-5, the complete variable domain reads DVKVTQSSRYLVKRTGEKVFLECVQDMDHENMFWYRQDPGLGLRLIYFSYDVKMKEKGDIPEGYSVSREKKERFSLILESASTNQTSMYLCASTGAETQYFGPGTRLLVL.

This clonotype was seen at least ten times. This sequence joins TRBV20-1 and TRBJ1-6, with a possible D match to TRBD1 (5 bases). Germline values: CDR1 DFQATT, CDR2 SNEGSKA (reference sequence). This CDR3 has 15 amino acids. The V end lost 0 bases, the J end lost 3 bases, and 9 bases lay between the germline ends. The CDR3 sequence is CSAREGTVYNSPLHF. Written as DNA, the CDR3 is TGCAGTGCTAGAGAGGGGACGGTCTATAATTCACCCCTCCACTTT.

The J gene is TRBJ1-2, the V gene TRBV7-8; D possibly corresponds to TRBD1 (6 bases). Germline-derived CDR1 and CDR2 are SGHVS and FQNEAQ. This CDR3 region has 14 residues. V lost 5 bases and J 8 bases, leaving 18 bases between the germline ends. CDR3 in DNA: TGTGCCAGCAGCCATCACCCACAGGGCGCCGGCTACACCTTC. The encoded protein is CASSHHPQGAGYTF.

This clonotype was recorded many times. The CDR3: CASSGTDNQPQHF. DNA for the CDR3: TGTGCCAGCAGCGGGACAGACAATCAGCCCCAGCATTTT. This chain joins TRBV2 and TRBJ1-5; 7 bases map to TRBD1. V dropped 6 bases and J dropped 3; count of bases not matched to a gene: 2. The CDR3 runs 13 residues. Germline lookup yields CDR1 SNHLY and CDR2 FYNNEI.

In its sample, this clonotype was seen a few times. The chain joins TRBV5-5 to TRBJ1-5, with TRBD1 matching over 8 bases. V gave up 4 bases and J gave up 1 base; unmatched junction bases: 7. The CDR3 has 16 residues. Germline loops: CDR1 SGHKS, CDR2 YYEKEE (reference sequence). CDR3: CASSGGQAGSNQPQHF. The CDR3 nucleotides read TGTGCCAGCAGCGGGGGACAGGCCGGGAGCAATCAGCCCCAGCATTTT.

This clonotype came up a few times. The chain links TRBV6-5 to TRBJ2-1; D is possibly TRBD2 (6 bases). The CDR3 totals 14 residues. Between the trimmed V and J ends, which lost 2 bases and 15 bases, there was a span of 20 bases. Germline V gene sequence: CDR1 MNHEY, CDR2 SVGAGI. The CDR3 coding sequence is TGTGCCAGCAGTTACCGCAACGATAGGGGACTCACGTTCTTC. Translated, it gives CASSYRNDRGLTFF.

This chain joins TRBV12-3 or TRBV12-4 and TRBJ1-5, with unresolved D. The CDR3 runs to 14 residues. The V gene lost 1 base and the J gene lost 4 bases, with 8 bases spanning the gap. CDR3 protein: CASSLGHQNQPQHF. CDR3 bases: TGTGCCAGCAGTTTAGGGCACCAAAATCAGCCCCAGCATTTT.

This clonotype was picked up many times. This chain joins TRBV30 and TRBJ2-5; D not resolved. This CDR3 spans 11 amino acids. V was trimmed by 2 bases and J by 0 bases, leaving 1 base between them. The germline gives CDR1 GTSNPN, CDR2 SVGIG (reference sequence). The CDR3 nucleotides are TGTGCCTGGAGTAACCAAGAGACCCAGTACTTC. Protein product: CAWSNQETQYF.

The chain carries TRBV20-1 and TRBJ2-7; 9 bases are a match to TRBD2. The CDR3 sequence is 14 residues long. V lost 5 bases to trimming and J lost 2 bases; unmatched junction nucleotides: 7. Germline V lookup: CDR1 DFQATT, CDR2 SNEGSKA (reference sequence). The CDR3 here is CSALLAGGTYEQYF. The CDR3 DNA reads as TGCAGTGCTTTACTAGCGGGCGGAACCTACGAGCAGTACTTC.

This clonotype was counted ten times or more. The chain links TRBV27 to TRBJ2-7, with D hard to call. Germline V gene lookup returns CDR1 MNHEY and CDR2 SMNVEV (reference sequence). The germline V and J ends were trimmed by 2 bases and 0 bases, with 5 bases remaining between them. CDR3 size: 13 residues. The CDR3 bases are TGTGCCAGCAGTTTACGGGTCTCCTACGAGCAGTACTTC. Residues: CASSLRVSYEQYF.

This clonotype occurred many times. The chain recombines TRBV7-9 with TRBJ2-1, with D tentatively TRBD2 (6 bases). This CDR3 is 15 amino acids long. Germline CDR1 and CDR2: SEHNR and FQNEAQ (reference sequence). Trimming took off 1 base at V and 8 bases at J, with 15 bases between the two ends. The CDR3 reads CASSLEGREFDEQFF. The CDR3 DNA is TGTGCCAGCAGCTTAGAGGGACGGGAGTTCGATGAGCAGTTCTTC.

The sample holds many counts of this clonotype. The V and J genes are TRBV3-1 and TRBJ2-7; 7 bases line up with TRBD2. Germline V gene sequence: CDR1 LGHDT, CDR2 YNNKEL (reference sequence). The CDR3 runs to 20 residues. V gave up 3 bases and J gave up 2 bases; unmatched junction bases: 22. CDR3 residues: CASSHRLRGEGPGAAYEQYF. The DNA for the CDR3 is TGTGCCAGCAGCCACCGTCTTAGAGGGGAGGGACCTGGAGCAGCCTACGAGCAGTACTTC.